This TCR beta chain emerged from a study of T-cell memory formation after mild COVID-19. Study-level information: There were largely donor-specific TCR clusters.

This clonotype was seen ten or more times. Antigen specificity is unknown. Overall study findings and caveats: Contracting clones, day 15 to 85, had balanced CD4/CD8, and later expanders favored CD4+. Those CD4+ clones that contracted were mainly in CM and EM (CD8+ ones in EMRA).

CDR1 is SGHDN and CDR2 is FVKESK in the germline V gene. The CDR3 totals 12 residues. Trimming left V 8 bases short and J 6 bases short, with 14 bases between. Constant-segment primers were used for 5'RACE, and the resulting TCR alpha and TCR beta cDNA libraries carried sample barcodes and UMIs. TCRdb re-called the 5' RACE reads with MiXCR, one entry per CDR3 protein. Of 70,000 to 95,000 distinct CDR3 sequences in the sample, roughly 13% were seen once. The V and J genes are TRBV14 and TRBJ2-7; D unresolved. The sequenced sample consisted of PBMCs or a T cell subset sorted from them (not recorded which). The source of this sequence is a man younger than 35 who had mild COVID-19 (a few samples of this study predate the infection). Cell type and time point are not known. CDR3 amino acids: CASVMSALEQYV. CDR3 in DNA: TGTGCCAGCGTTATGTCTGCACTCGAGCAGTACGTC.